The subject of this entry is one TCR beta chain. The entry originates in a study of monozygotic twins with inflammatory bowel disease. During cDNA synthesis, UMIs that each contained a 6-nucleotide sample barcode were added by means of template switching. No DNA is given; TCRdb re-called the 5' RACE reads and lists each CDR3 protein once. The sample data list 440,000 or so distinct CDR3 sequences. From germline, CDR1 is SQVTM and CDR2 ANQGSEA. CDR3 size: 14 residues. This clonotype was obtained from a human donor with ulcerative colitis or Crohn's disease, or a healthy co-twin of an affected twin (not recorded which). This chain joins TRBV29-1 and TRBJ2-2; TCRdb proposes TRBD1, but this gene call is untestable without DNA. Sequencing was performed on blood. CDR3 region: CSAGTGGYTGELFF.